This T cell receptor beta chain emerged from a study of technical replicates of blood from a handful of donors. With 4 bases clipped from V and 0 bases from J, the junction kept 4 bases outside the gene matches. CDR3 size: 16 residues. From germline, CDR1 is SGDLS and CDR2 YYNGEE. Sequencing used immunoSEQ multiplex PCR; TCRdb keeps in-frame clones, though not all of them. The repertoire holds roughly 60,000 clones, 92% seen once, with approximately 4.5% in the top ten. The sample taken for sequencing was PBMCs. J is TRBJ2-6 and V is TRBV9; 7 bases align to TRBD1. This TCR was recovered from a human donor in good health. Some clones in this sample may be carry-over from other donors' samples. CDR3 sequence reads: CASSLTGSSGANVLTF. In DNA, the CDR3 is TGTGCCAGCAGCCTGACAGGGAGCTCTGGGGCCAACGTCCTGACTTTC.